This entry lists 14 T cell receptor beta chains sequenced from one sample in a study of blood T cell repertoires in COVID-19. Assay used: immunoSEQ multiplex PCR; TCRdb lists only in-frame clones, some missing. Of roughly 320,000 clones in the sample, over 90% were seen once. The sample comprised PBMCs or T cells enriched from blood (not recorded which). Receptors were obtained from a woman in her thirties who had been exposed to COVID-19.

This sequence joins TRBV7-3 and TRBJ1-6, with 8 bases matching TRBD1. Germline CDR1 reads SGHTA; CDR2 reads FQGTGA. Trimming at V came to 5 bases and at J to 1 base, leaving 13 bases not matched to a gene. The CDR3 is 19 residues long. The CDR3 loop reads CASSPGGPSGGSYNSPLHF. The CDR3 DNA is TGTGCCAGCAGCCCAGGGGGCCCCTCTGGAGGGTCCTATAATTCACCCCTCCACTTT.

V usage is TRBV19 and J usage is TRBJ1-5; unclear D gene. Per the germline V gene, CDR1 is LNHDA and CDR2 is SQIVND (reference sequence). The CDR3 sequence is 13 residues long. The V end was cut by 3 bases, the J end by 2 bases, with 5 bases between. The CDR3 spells CASSITRNQPQHF. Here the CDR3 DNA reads TGTGCCAGTAGTATCACACGCAATCAGCCCCAGCATTTT.

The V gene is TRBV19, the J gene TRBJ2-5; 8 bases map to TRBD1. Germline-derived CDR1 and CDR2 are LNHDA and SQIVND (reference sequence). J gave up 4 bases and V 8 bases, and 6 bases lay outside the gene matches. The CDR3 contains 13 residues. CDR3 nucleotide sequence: TGTGCCAGTTCCAAAGACAGGGGAGAGACCCAGTACTTC. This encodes CASSKDRGETQYF. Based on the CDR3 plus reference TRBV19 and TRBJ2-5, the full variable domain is DGGITQSPKYLFRKEGQNVTLSCEQNLNHDAMYWYRQDPGQGLRLIYYSQIVNDFQKGDIAEGYSVSREKKESFPLTVTSAQKNPTAFYLCASSKDRGETQYFGPGTRLLVL.

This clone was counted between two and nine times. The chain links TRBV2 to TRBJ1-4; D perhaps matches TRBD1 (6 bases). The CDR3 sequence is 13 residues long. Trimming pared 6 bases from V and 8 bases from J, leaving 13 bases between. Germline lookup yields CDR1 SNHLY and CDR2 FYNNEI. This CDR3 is CASSRDMIEKLFF. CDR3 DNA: TGTGCCAGCAGCAGGGACATGATCGAAAAACTGTTTTTT.

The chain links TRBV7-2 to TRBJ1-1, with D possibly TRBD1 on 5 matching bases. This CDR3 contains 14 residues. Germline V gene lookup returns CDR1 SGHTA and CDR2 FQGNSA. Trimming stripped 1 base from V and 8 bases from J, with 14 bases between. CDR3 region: CASSLGQGGGEAFF. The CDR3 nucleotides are TGTGCCAGCAGCTTAGGTCAGGGAGGTGGCGAAGCTTTCTTT. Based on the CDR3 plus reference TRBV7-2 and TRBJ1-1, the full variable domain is GAGVSQSPSNKVTEKGKDVELRCDPISGHTALYWYRQSLGQGLEFLIYFQGNSAPDKSGLPSDRFSAERTGGSVSTLTIQRTQQEDSAVYLCASSLGQGGGEAFFGQGTRLTVV.

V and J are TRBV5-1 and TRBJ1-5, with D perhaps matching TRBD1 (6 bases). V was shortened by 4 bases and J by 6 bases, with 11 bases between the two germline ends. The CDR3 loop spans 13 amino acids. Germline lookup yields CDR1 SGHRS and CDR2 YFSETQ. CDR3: CASSRQGSQPQHF. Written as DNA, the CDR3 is TGCGCCAGCAGCCGTCAGGGGAGTCAGCCCCAGCATTTT.

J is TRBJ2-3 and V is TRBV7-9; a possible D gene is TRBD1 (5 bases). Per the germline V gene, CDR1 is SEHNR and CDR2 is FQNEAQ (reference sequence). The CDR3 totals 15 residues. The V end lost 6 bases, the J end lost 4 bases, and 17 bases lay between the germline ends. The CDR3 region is CASRPTGGRSDTQYF. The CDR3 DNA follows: TGTGCCAGCAGGCCAACAGGTGGAAGGTCAGATACGCAGTATTTT.

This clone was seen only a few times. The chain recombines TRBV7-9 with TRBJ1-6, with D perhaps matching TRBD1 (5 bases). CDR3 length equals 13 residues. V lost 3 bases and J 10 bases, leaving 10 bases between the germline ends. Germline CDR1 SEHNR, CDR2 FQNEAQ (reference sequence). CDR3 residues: CASSLGGGSPLHF. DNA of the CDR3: TGTGCCAGCAGCTTGGGGGGTGGGTCACCCCTCCACTTT.

CDR3 sequence: CASSPPTSGGDEQYF. CDR3 nucleotides: TGTGCCAGCAGCCCCCCGACTAGCGGGGGGGACGAGCAGTACTTC. The chain links TRBV4-2 to TRBJ2-7; the match to TRBD2 covers 14 bases. The CDR3 has 15 amino acids. Germline V CDR1 and CDR2: LGHNA, YNFKEQ. After removal of 4 bases from V and 5 bases from J, the junction contained 4 bases not matched to a gene.

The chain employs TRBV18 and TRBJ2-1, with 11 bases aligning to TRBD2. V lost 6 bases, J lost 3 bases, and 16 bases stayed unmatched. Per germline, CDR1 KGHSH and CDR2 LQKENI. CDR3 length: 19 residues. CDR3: CASSLLAGGIPLRYNEQFF. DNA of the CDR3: TGTGCCAGCTCGCTGCTAGCGGGGGGCATTCCCCTCCGCTACAATGAGCAGTTCTTC.

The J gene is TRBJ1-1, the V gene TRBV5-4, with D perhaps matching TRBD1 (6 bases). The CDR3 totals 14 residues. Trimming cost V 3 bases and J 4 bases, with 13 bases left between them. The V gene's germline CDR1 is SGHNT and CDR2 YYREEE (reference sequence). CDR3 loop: CASSSPGAGTEAFF. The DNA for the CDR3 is TGTGCCAGCAGCTCCCCAGGGGCGGGCACTGAAGCTTTCTTT.

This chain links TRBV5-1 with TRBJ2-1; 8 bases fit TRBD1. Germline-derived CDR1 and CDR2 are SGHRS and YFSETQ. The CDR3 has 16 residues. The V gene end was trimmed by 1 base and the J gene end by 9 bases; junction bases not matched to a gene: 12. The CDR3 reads CASSLLTGAMFGEQFF. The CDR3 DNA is TGCGCCAGCAGCTTGCTGACAGGGGCGATGTTTGGTGAGCAGTTCTTC.

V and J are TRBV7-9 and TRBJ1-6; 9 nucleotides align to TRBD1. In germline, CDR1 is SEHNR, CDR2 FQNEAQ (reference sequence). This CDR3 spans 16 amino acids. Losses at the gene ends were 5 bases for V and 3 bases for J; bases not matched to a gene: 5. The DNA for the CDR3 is TGTGCCAGCAGCGAGGGGACAGGGAACTATAATTCACCCCTCCACTTT. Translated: CASSEGTGNYNSPLHF.

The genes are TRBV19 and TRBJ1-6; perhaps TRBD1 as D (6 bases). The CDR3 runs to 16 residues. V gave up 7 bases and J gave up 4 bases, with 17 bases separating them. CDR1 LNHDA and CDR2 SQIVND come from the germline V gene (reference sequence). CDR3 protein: CASTIGRTVYNSPLHF. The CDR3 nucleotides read TGTGCCAGTACCATCGGGAGGACAGTTTATAATTCACCCCTCCACTTT. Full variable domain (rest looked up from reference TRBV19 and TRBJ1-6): DGGITQSPKYLFRKEGQNVTLSCEQNLNHDAMYWYRQDPGQGLRLIYYSQIVNDFQKGDIAEGYSVSREKKESFPLTVTSAQKNPTAFYLCASTIGRTVYNSPLHFGNGTRLTVT.